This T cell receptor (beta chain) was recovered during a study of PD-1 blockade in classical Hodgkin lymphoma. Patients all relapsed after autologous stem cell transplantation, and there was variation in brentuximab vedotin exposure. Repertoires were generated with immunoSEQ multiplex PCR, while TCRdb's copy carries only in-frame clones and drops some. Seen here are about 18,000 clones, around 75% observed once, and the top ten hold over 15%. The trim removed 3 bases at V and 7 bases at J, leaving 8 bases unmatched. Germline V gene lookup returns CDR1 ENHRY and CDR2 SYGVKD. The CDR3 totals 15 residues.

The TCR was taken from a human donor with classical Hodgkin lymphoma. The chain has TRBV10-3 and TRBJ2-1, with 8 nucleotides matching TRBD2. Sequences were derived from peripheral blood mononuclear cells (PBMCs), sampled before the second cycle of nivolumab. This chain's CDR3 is CAISEPAGVGNEQFF. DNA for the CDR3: TGTGCCATCAGTGAACCAGCGGGAGTAGGGAATGAGCAGTTCTTC.